This record looks at one T cell receptor beta chain sequence and its context. In its sample, this clonotype was seen many times. The specificity of this receptor is unknown. Within one base of it there is no much larger clone, and no base qualities were kept. Measured from the cysteine to the phenylalanine, the CDR3 is 15 residues long. The kept DNA is CDR3 alone, 45 bases in frame from the first base. Trimming removed 4 bases from V and 4 bases from J; the gene matches leave 10 bases unexplained. In the germline V gene (reference sequence), CDR1 corresponds to DFQATT and CDR2 to SNEGSKA. TCRdb lists the instrument as Illumina HiSeq 2500. Quantitative 5'-RACE with molecular barcodes was the method used to prepare the TCR beta libraries. Under the source paper's analysis protocol: To identify disease-linked TCR variants, a new computational method was used, one built on a probabilistic model of VDJ rearrangement. TCRdb's own reprocessing of the public reads used fastp at Q25 and MiXCR and kept productive beta chains. All rows with the same CDR3 protein become a single entry with the most common DNA and genes. The V and J calls come from TCRdb's annotation, not from the publication. Across this sample there are around 480,000 distinct CDR3 sequences, with approximately 17% seen only once. About 0.94% of the sample goes to the ten largest clones.

This specimen comes from a study of CD8 T cells in ankylosing spondylitis (dated by TCRdb to about 2017). A note on the overall study: The study set out to find disease-linked TCR variants by profiling T cell receptor beta repertoires in ankylosing spondylitis patients and healthy donors. The full study cohort comprised about 23 ankylosing spondylitis patients and over a hundred healthy donors. Peripheral blood samples were taken, and synovial fluid was additionally collected from ankylosing spondylitis patients. Points the paper makes about the study in general: In peripheral blood, the disease-linked clones were found at relatively low frequencies and had a CD8+ phenotype. Some motif variants had previously been reported in the synovial fluid and blood of reactive arthritis patients, which suggests shared mechanisms of disease initiation. Blood from ankylosing spondylitis patients appeared to be characterized by a TCR beta motif made up of several highly homologous amino acid variants. Significant enrichment of the disease-linked clones was reported in matched synovial fluid samples from ankylosing spondylitis patients.

Sequenced material: blood, either unsorted or a sorted T cell fraction (not recorded which). The sequence derives from a male donor with ankylosing spondylitis. The chain was built from TRBV20-1 and TRBJ2-7, and 10 bases in between align with TRBD1. The nucleotides read TGCAGTGCTATCCGGACAGGGGGGACTCTATACGAGCAGTACTTC. Translation gives CSAIRTGGTLYEQYF.